This TCR beta chain derives from a study of shared T cell receptors in the human thymus (dated by TCRdb to the early 2020s). With regard to the full study: The study investigated the way shared, self-reactive T-cell receptor alpha chains are produced in the human thymus.

On this clone: Its recognized antigen is unknown. No base qualities exist here, and no much larger clone lies one base off it.

Trimming accounts for 5 bases at V and 1 base at J, while the number of junction bases matched to no gene is 12. As encoded in the germline V gene, CDR1 is SGHVS while CDR2 is FNYEAQ. Inclusive of the bounding cysteine and phenylalanine, the CDR3 is 19 residues long. Only the CDR3 DNA is retained, 57 bases long and in frame from the first base. The library came from the immunoSEQ multiplex PCR assay. This is the immuneACCESS table as TCRdb keeps it, with only in-frame sequences that have V and J called. A part of the clones is gone; compared with another copy, unresolved V genes explain less than half, and the rest is unexplained. The sample data list 640,000 or so clones, and approximately 89% of these were observed just once. The top ten hold 0.0094% of the sample. The same data also went into a second study, on human thymus T cells. In that second paper, the authors write: Immunologically healthy infants undergoing open corrective cardiac surgery for congenital heart defects in Finland were used as donors. Thymus tissue was collected as surgical resects that were removed during corrective cardiac surgery. Both the thymic and the peripheral blood repertoires appeared to show biased V and J gene segment usage. According to the related research, thymic TCR repertoires were highly overlapping among unrelated individuals. The study characterized TCR alpha and beta repertoires from about 8 infant thymus samples and a few related peripheral blood samples. Donor ages ranged from 7 to 244 days, and the cohort comprised about six male and two female infants. Thymocytes were mechanically released from the tissue and were stored as pellets of roughly 9-33 million cells at -70 degrees C. A QIAsymphony instrument was used to extract genomic DNA from frozen cell pellets. TCRB and TCRAD loci were amplified from a standardized quantity of quality-controlled genomic DNA using the immunoSEQ multiplex PCR assay. The amplicons covered the V(D)J region and were long enough to include the CDR3 and to identify the V and J genes. Amplicon sequencing was performed on an Illumina platform through the commercial immunoSEQ service. Primer bias and sequencing errors were corrected as previously described, and TCRAD and TCRB definitions were based on the IMGT database. The repertoires were analysed using immunoSEQ Analyzer 3.0 and VDJTools for basic statistics, V/J segment usage, diversity estimates, rarefaction and pairwise overlap. Diversity was estimated using the Chao1, ChaoE, Efron-Thisted, Shannon and inverse Simpson indices, and was also estimated on datasets down-sampled to the size of the smallest sample. For repertoire overlap, CDR3 nucleotide sequence, V gene and J gene had to match strictly, and clustering was done by Jaccard-based multidimensional scaling. On average, roughly 740,000 unique TCRB clonotypes were obtained from thymus samples, compared with 80,000 to 85,000 from blood samples.

Input material: thymocytes. The clonotype comes from a boy less than two years old with a congenital heart defect. Donor details come from another sample of the same person, matched by shared clones. Rearrangement joined TRBV7-6 to TRBJ1-3; 12 nucleotides in the junction match TRBD1. At the DNA level, the sequence is TGTGCCAGCAGCCCATCGCTGGGGACAGGGGGCTTTTCTGGAAACACCATATATTTT. It encodes CASSPSLGTGGFSGNTIYF. With the rest looked up from the reference TRBV7-6 and TRBJ1-3 genes rather than sequenced, the full variable domain is GAGVSQSPRYKVTKRGQDVALRCDPISGHVSLYWYRQALGQGPEFLTYFNYEAQQDKSGLPNDRFSAERPEGSISTLTIQRTEQRDSAMYRCASSPSLGTGGFSGNTIYFGEGSWLTVV.